This T cell receptor beta chain emerged from a study of shared clonotypes between healthy human individuals. Findings and caveats of the study: Specimens sampled were limited to blood, with tissue repertoires likely differing. Shared across several donors were about 4.8% of the naive CD4 clonotypes.

Assay: immunoSEQ multiplex PCR; the TCRdb copy retains only in-frame clones and omits some. The sample lists hundreds of thousands of clones, about 97% seen once, with less than 0.25% in the top ten. Regarding this clone: The antigen is unknown.

The naive CD8 fraction comprised CD45RO-negative cells positively selected for CCR7 and excluded terminally differentiated effector memory CD45RA+ cells. Source material: naive CD8+ T cells sorted from blood. This receptor was taken from a man younger than 40 in good health.

The CDR3 region is CASSLLREGDEQFF. CDR3 nucleotide sequence: TGTGCCAGCAGCTTATTGCGGGAGGGCGATGAGCAGTTCTTC. The V gene is TRBV7-3, the J gene TRBJ2-1; 9 nucleotides line up with TRBD2. Trimming at V came to 2 bases and at J to 8 bases, leaving 4 bases not matched to a gene. The CDR3 is made up of 14 amino acids. Germline CDR1 reads SGHTA; CDR2 reads FQGTGA.